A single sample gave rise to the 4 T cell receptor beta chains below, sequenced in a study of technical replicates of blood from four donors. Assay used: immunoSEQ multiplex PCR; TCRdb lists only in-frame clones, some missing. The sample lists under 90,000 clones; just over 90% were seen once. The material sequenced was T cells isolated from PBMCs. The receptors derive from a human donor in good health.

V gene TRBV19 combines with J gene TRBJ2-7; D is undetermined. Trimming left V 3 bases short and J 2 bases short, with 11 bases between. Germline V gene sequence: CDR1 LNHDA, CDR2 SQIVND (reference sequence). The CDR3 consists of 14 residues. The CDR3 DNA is TGTGCCAGTAGTATCGCTCTTGGGCCCTACGAGCAGTACTTC. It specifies CASSIALGPYEQYF.

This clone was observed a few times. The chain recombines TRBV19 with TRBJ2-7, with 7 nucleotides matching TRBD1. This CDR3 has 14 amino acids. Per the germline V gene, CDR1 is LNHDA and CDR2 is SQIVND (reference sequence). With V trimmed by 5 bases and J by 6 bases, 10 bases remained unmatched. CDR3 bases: TGTGCCAGTAGTTACGGGACAGCATTCGGCGAGCAGTACTTC. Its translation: CASSYGTAFGEQYF.

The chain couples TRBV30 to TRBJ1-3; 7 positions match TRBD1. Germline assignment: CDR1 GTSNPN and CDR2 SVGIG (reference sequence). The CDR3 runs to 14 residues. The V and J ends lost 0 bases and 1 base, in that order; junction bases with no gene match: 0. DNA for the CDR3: TGTGCCTGGAGTGTACAGGGGTCTGGAAACACCATATATTTT. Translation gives CAWSVQGSGNTIYF.

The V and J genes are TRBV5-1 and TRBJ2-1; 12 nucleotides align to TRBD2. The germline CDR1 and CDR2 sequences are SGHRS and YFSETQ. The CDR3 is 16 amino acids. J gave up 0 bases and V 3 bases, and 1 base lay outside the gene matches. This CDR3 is CASSSGLAGSYNEQFF. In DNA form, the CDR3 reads TGCGCCAGCAGCTCGGGACTAGCGGGCTCCTACAATGAGCAGTTCTTC.